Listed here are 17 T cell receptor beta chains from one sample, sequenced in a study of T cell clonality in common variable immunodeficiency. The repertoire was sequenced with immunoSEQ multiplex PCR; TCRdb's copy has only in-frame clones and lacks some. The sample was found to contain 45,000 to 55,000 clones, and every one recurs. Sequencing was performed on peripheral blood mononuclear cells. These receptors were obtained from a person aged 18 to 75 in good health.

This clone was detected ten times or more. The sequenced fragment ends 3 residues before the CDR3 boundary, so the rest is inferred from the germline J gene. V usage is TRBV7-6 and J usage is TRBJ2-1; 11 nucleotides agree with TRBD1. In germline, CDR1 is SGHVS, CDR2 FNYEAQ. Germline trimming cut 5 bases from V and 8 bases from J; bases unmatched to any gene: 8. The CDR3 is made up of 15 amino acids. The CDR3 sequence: CASSPGGQGVDEQFF. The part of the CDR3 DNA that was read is TGTGCCAGCAGCCCGGGGGGACAGGGGGTCGATGAG.

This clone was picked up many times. The chain's CDR3 is CASSHLTGMNTEAFF. The sequenced CDR3 bases are TGCGCCAGCAGCCATCTTACAGGGATGAACACTGAA. The genes are TRBV4-1 and TRBJ1-1, with D possibly being TRBD1 (6 bases). The read ends 3 residues shy of where the CDR3 ends; the end is completed using the germline J gene. With 3 bases removed from V and 0 bases from J, the gap between germline ends came to 11 bases. Per the germline V gene, CDR1 is MGHRA and CDR2 is YSYEKL. This CDR3 spans 15 amino acids.

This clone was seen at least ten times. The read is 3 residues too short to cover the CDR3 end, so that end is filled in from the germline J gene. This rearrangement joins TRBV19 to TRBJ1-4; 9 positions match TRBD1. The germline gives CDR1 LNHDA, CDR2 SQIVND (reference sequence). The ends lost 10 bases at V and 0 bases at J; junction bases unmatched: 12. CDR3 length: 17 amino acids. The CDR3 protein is CATQDRGRKATNEKLFF. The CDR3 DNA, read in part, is TGTGCCACCCAGGACAGGGGAAGGAAGGCAACTAATGAAAAA.

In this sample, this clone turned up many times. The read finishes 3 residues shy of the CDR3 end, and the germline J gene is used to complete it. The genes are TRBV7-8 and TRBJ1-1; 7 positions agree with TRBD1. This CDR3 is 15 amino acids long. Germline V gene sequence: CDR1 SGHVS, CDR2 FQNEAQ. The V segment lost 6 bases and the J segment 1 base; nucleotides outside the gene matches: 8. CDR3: CASRARGKKNTEAFF. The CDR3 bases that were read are TGTGCCAGCAGAGCCAGGGGGAAAAAGAACACTGAA.

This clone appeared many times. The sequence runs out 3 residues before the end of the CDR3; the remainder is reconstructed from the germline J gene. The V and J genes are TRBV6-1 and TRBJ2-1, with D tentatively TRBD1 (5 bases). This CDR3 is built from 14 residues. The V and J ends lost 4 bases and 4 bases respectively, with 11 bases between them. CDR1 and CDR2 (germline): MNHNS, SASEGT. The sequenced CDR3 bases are TGTGCCAGCAGTGCCACAGGTCCTTACAATGAG. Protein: CASSATGPYNE. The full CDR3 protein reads CASSATGPYNEQFF.

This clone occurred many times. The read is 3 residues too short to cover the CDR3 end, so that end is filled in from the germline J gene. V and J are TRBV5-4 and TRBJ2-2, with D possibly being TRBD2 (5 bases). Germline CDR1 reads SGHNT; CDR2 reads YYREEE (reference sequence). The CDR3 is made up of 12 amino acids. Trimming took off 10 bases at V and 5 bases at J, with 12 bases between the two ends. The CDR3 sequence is CAVGVMTGELFF. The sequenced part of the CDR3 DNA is TGTGCCGTCGGGGTGATGACCGGGGAG.

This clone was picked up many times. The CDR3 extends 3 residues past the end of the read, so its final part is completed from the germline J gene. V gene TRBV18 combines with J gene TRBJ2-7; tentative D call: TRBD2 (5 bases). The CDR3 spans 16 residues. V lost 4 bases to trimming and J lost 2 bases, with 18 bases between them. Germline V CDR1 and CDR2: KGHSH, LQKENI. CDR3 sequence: CASSRTDRGGAYEQYF. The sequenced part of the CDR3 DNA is TGTGCCAGCTCACGGACCGACCGGGGTGGGGCCTACGAG. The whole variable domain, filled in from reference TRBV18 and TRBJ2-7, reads NAGVMQNPRHLVRRRGQEARLRCSPMKGHSHVYWYRQLPEEGLKFMVYLQKENIIDESGMPKERFSAEFPKEGPSILRIQQVVRGDSAAYFCASSRTDRGGAYEQYFGPGTRLTVT.

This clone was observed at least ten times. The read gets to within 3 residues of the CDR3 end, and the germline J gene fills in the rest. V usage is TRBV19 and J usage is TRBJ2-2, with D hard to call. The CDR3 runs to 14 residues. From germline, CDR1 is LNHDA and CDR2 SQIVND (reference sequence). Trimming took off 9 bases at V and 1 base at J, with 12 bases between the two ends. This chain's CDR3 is CASTPGWNTGELFF. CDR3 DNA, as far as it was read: TGTGCCAGCACCCCCGGGTGGAACACCGGGGAG. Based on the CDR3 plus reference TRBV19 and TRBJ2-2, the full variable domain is DGGITQSPKYLFRKEGQNVTLSCEQNLNHDAMYWYRQDPGQGLRLIYYSQIVNDFQKGDIAEGYSVSREKKESFPLTVTSAQKNPTAFYLCASTPGWNTGELFFGEGSRLTVL.

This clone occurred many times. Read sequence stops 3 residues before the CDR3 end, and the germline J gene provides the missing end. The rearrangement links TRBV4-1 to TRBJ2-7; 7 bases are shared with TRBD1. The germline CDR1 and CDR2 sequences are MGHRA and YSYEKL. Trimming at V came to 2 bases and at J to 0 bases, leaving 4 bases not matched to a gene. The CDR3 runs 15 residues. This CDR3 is CASSQSRTGSYEQYF. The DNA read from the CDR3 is TGCGCCAGCAGCCAATCCCGGACAGGCTCCTACGAG.

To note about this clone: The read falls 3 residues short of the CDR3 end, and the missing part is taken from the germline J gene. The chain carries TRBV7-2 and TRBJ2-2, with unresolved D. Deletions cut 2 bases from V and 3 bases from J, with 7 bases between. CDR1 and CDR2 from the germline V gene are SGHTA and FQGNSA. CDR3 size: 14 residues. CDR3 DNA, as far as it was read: TGTGCCAGCAGCTTAAACCGGGACACCGGGGAG. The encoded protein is CASSLNRDTGE. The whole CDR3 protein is CASSLNRDTGELFF.

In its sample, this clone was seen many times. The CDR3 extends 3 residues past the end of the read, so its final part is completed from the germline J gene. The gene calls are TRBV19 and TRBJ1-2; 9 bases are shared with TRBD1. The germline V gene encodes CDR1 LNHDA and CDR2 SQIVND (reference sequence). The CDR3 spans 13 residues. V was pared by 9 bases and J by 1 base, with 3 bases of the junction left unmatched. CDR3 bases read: TGTGCCAGCGGGGACAGGGATAACTATGGC. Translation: CASGDRDNYG. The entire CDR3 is CASGDRDNYGYTF.

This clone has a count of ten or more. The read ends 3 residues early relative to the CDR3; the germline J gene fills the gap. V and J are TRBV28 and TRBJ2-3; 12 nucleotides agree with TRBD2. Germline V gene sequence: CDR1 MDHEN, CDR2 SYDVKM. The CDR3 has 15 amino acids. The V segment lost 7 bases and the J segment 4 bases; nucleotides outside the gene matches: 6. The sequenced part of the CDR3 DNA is TGTGCCAGCACAGGACTAGCGGGGAGCCCAGATACG. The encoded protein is CASTGLAGSPDT. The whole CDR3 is CASTGLAGSPDTQYF.

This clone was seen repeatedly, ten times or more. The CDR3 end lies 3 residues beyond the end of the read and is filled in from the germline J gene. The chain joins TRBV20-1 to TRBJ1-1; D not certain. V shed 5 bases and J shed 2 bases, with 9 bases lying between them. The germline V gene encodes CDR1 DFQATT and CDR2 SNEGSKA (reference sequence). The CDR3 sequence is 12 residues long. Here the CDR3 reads CSAALFNTEAFF. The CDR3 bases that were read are TGCAGTGCTGCACTCTTCAACACTGAA.

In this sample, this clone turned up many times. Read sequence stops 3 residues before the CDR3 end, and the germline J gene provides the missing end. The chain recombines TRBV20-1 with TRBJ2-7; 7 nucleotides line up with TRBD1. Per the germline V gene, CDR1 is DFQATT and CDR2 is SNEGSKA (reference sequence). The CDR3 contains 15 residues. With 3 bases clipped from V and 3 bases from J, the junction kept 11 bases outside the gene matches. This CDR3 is CSASLGTEVNYEQYF. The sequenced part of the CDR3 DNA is TGCAGTGCTAGTTTAGGGACAGAAGTCAACTACGAG.

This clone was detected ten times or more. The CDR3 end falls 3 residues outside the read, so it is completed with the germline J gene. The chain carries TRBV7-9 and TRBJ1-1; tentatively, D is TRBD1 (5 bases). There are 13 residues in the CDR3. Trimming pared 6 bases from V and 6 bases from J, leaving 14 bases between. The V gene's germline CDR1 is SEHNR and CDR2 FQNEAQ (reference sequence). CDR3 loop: CASRLTGDSEAFF. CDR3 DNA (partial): TGTGCCAGCAGGCTTACTGGGGACTCTGAA.

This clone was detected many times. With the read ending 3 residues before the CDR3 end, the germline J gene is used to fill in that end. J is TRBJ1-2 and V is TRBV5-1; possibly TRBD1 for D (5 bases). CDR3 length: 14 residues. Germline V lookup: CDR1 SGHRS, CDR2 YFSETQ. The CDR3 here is CASSLAGGEVGYTF. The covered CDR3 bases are TGCGCCAGCAGCTTGGCCGGGGGGGAAGTCGGC.

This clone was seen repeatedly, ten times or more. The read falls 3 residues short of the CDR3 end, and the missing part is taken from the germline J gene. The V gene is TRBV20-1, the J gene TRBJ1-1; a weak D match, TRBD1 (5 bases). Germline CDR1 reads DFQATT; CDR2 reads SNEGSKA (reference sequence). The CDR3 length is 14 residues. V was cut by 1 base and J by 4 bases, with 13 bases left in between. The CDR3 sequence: CSARGDGGSTEAFF. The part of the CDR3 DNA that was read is TGCAGTGCTAGAGGTGACGGGGGGAGCACTGAA.